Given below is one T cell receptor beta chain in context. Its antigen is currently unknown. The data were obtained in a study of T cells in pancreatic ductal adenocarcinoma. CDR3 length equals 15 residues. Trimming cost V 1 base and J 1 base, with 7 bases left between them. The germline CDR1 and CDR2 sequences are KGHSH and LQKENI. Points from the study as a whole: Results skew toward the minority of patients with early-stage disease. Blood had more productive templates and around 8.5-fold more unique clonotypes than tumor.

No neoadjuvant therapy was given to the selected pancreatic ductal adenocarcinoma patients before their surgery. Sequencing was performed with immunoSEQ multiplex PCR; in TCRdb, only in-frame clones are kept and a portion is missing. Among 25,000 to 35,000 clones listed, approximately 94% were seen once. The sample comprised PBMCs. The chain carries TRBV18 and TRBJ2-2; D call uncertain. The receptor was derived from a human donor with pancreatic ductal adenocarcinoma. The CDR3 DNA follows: TGTGCCAGCTCACCACAGAAAGGGAACACCGGGGAGCTGTTTTTT. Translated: CASSPQKGNTGELFF.